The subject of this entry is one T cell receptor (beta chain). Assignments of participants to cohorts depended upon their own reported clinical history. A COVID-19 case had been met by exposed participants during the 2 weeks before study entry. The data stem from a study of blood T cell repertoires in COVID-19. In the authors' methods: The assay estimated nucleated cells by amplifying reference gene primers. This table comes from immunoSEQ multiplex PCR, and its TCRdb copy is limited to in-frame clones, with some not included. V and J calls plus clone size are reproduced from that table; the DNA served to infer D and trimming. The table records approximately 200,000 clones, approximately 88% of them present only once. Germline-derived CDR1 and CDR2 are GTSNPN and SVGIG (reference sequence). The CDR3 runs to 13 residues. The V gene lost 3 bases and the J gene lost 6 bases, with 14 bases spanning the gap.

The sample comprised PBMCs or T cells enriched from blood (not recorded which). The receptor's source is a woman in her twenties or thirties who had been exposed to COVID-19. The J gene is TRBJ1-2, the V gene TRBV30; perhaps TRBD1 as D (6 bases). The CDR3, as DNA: TGTGCCTGGAGCGACTTCAGGGGTGATGGCTACACCTTC. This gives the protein CAWSDFRGDGYTF.